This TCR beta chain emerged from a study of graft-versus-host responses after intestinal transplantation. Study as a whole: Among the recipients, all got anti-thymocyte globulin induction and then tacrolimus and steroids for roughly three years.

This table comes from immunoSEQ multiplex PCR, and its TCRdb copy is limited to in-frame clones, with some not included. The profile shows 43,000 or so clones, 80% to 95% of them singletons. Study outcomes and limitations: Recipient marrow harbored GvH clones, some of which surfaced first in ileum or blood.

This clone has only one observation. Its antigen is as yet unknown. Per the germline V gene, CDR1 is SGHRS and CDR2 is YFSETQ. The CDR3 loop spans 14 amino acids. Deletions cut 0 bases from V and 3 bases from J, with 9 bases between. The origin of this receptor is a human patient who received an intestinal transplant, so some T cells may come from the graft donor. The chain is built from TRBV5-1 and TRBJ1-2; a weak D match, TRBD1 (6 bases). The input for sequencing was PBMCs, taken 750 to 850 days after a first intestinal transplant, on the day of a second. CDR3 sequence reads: CASSLARQDYGYTF. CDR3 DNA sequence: TGCGCCAGCAGCTTGGCACGACAGGACTATGGCTACACCTTC.